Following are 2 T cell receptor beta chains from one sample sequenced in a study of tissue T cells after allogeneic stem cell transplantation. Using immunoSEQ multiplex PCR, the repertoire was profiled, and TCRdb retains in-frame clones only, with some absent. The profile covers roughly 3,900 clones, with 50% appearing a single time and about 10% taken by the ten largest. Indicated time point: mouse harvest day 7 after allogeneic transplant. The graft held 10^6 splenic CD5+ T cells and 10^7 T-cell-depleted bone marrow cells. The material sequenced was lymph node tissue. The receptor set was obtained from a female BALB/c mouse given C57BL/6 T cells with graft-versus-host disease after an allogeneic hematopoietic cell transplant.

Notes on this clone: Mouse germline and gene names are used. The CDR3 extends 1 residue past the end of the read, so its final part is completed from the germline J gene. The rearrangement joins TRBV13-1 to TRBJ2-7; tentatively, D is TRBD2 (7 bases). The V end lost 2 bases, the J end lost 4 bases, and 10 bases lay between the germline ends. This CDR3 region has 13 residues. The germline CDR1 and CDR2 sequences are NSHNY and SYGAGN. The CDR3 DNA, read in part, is TGTGCCAGCAGTGAAGGGGGGGGGTATGAACAGTAC. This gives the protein CASSEGGGYEQY. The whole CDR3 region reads CASSEGGGYEQYF.

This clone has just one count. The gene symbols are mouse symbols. CDR3 bases read: TGTGCCAGCAGTGATGACAATTCGCCCCTCTAC. Translated: CASSDDNSPLY. The complete CDR3 protein is CASSDDNSPLYF. The V gene is TRBV13-1, the J gene TRBJ1-6; D not certain. The sequenced fragment ends 1 residue before the CDR3 boundary, so the rest is inferred from the germline J gene. TRBJ1-6 is an ORF, and what it does is uncertain. CDR3 length: 12 amino acids. V dropped 0 bases and J dropped 7 bases, with 2 bases sitting between them. Germline CDR1 reads NSHNY; CDR2 reads SYGAGN.